Each of the 13 T cell receptor beta chains below was sequenced from the same sample in a study of T-cell reconstitution after alpha-beta-depleted transplantation in children. Findings of the study overall: By one year post-transplant, T-cell counts and diversity largely arose from T cells that were newly produced.

Their antigens remain unidentified. Unique molecular identifiers featured in how the TCRbeta library was prepared. TCRdb processed the PCR reads anew with MiXCR; each CDR3 protein has one entry. The sample lists approximately 300,000 distinct CDR3 sequences; around 7.1% were seen once. This material consisted of peripheral blood, taken 360 days after TCRalphabeta/CD19-depleted stem cell transplant. Receptor source: a female patient aged 2-15 years who had a stem cell transplant for Fanconi anemia, so the T cells may come from the graft donor.

V gene TRBV9 combines with J gene TRBJ1-1; D might be TRBD1 (6 bases). The V gene lost 3 bases and the J gene lost 2 bases, with 14 bases spanning the gap. The germline gives CDR1 SGDLS, CDR2 YYNGEE. CDR3 length: 15 residues. The chain's CDR3 is CASSAETGTNTEAFF. The CDR3 DNA follows: TGTGCCAGCAGCGCAGAAACAGGGACAAACACTGAAGCTTTCTTT. The variable domain in full, completed from reference TRBV9 and TRBJ1-1, reads DSGVTQTPKHLITATGQRVTLRCSPRSGDLSVYWYQQSLDQGLQFLIQYYNGEERAKGNILERFSAQQFPDLHSELNLSSLELGDSALYFCASSAETGTNTEAFFGQGTRLTVV.

This clonotype was seen a handful of times. The V gene is TRBV4-3, the J gene TRBJ2-1; 15 nucleotides agree with TRBD2. The CDR3 is made up of 19 amino acids. V lost 1 base to trimming and J lost 1 base; unmatched junction nucleotides: 5. Germline CDR1 LGHNA, CDR2 YSLEER. The CDR3 reads CASSQGGLAGGRSYNEQFF. The CDR3 DNA is TGCGCCAGCAGCCAAGGCGGACTAGCGGGGGGGCGTTCCTACAATGAGCAGTTCTTC.

This clonotype has ten or more counts. The rearrangement joins TRBV7-9 to TRBJ1-1, with 10 bases fitting TRBD1. The CDR3 sequence is 13 residues long. The germline V gene has CDR1 SEHNR and CDR2 FQNEAQ (reference sequence). The V gene end was trimmed by 5 bases and the J gene end by 10 bases; junction bases not matched to a gene: 7. The CDR3 here is CASSRRQGARAFF. The CDR3 DNA reads as TGTGCCAGCAGCCGCAGACAGGGGGCACGAGCTTTCTTT.

V is TRBV30 and J is TRBJ2-1; 8 bases align to TRBD1. Germline V CDR1 and CDR2: GTSNPN, SVGIG (reference sequence). V was pared by 4 bases and J by 0 bases, with 14 bases of the junction left unmatched. This CDR3 spans 18 amino acids. Here the CDR3 reads CAWILRTGFSDSYNEQFF. DNA for the CDR3: TGTGCCTGGATCCTCCGGACAGGGTTTTCGGACTCCTACAATGAGCAGTTCTTC.

The V and J genes are TRBV10-3 and TRBJ2-1; 10 bases match TRBD2. V shed 10 bases, J shed 5 bases, and the junction held 17 bases outside the gene matches. The CDR3 spans 17 residues. The germline V gene has CDR1 ENHRY and CDR2 SYGVKD. CDR3 loop: CATGGSGGREGNNEQFF. CDR3 sequence (DNA): TGTGCCACCGGAGGTAGCGGGGGGCGGGAGGGTAACAATGAGCAGTTCTTC.

The V gene is TRBV3-1, the J gene TRBJ2-7; D not resolved. V was clipped by 1 base and J by 3 bases, with 13 bases between them. The CDR3 spans 15 residues. Germline V gene data show CDR1 as LGHDT and CDR2 as YNNKEL (reference sequence). CDR3 in DNA: TGTGCCAGCAGCCAAGGGGTCCCAGGATACTACGAGCAGTACGTC. Amino acids: CASSQGVPGYYEQYV.

There are many counts of this clonotype. The genes are TRBV10-3 and TRBJ1-2; D unresolved. The CDR3 contains 12 residues. V gave up 1 base and J gave up 7 bases, with 7 bases separating them. Germline CDR1 reads ENHRY; CDR2 reads SYGVKD. DNA for the CDR3: TGTGCCATCAGTGAGTGGAGTACTGGCTACACCTTC. This sequence encodes CAISEWSTGYTF.

This clonotype was detected only a few times. This chain joins TRBV7-9 and TRBJ2-1; 10 nucleotides match TRBD2. V lost 0 bases and J lost 9; bases outside the gene matches: 11. The germline V gene encodes CDR1 SEHNR and CDR2 FQNEAQ (reference sequence). This CDR3 spans 17 amino acids. CDR3 loop: CASSLAVERGGRSEQFF. The CDR3 coding sequence is TGTGCCAGCAGCTTAGCTGTCGAGCGGGGGGGCCGGAGTGAGCAGTTCTTC.

This clonotype has more than one count but fewer than ten. J is TRBJ1-1 and V is TRBV18; the D gene is possibly TRBD1 (5 bases). Germline values: CDR1 KGHSH, CDR2 LQKENI. Trimming pared 2 bases from V and 7 bases from J, leaving 38 bases between. The CDR3 has 22 residues. This chain's CDR3 is CASSPRGGTTGTRQALGLEAFF. The DNA for the CDR3 is TGTGCCAGCTCACCAAGGGGCGGCACCACAGGCACTCGGCAGGCCTTAGGACTTGAAGCTTTCTTT.

The table lists this clonotype with a few counts. The V and J genes are TRBV9 and TRBJ2-5, with D perhaps matching TRBD2 (6 bases). The CDR3 sequence is 14 residues long. In germline, CDR1 is SGDLS, CDR2 YYNGEE. V was pared by 2 bases and J by 1 base, with 9 bases between. The DNA for the CDR3 is TGTGCCAGCAGCGTGGAGGGGTCCCAAGAGACCCAGTACTTC. Translated: CASSVEGSQETQYF.

This clonotype came up a few times. The chain couples TRBV19 to TRBJ1-1, with D maybe TRBD1 (5 bases). The CDR3 runs to 13 residues. Trimming shortened V by 6 bases and J by 4 bases, and 12 bases separated the two germline ends. Germline-derived CDR1 and CDR2 are LNHDA and SQIVND (reference sequence). The CDR3 here is CASRPQEFTEAFF. In nucleotides, the CDR3 is TGTGCCAGTAGACCACAGGAGTTCACTGAAGCTTTCTTT.

Many counts were recorded for this clonotype. The chain is built from TRBV5-1 and TRBJ2-3; the match to TRBD2 covers 11 bases. This CDR3 has 17 amino acids. Trimming took 4 bases from V and 4 from J; bases not matched to a gene: 11. Germline V gene data show CDR1 as SGHRS and CDR2 as YFSETQ. The CDR3 DNA is TGCGCCAGCAGCGTAATACTAGCGGGGGAATTTCCAGATACGCAGTATTTT. It translates to CASSVILAGEFPDTQYF.

This clonotype was counted many times. This sequence joins TRBV9 and TRBJ1-4, with 10 nucleotides matching TRBD1. The junction had 13 bases not matched to a gene; V was cut back by 3 bases and J by 8 bases. This CDR3 contains 17 residues. CDR1 is SGDLS and CDR2 is YYNGEE in the germline V gene. The CDR3 reads CASSAYVTGTGAEKLFF. CDR3 DNA sequence: TGTGCCAGCAGCGCCTACGTAACCGGGACAGGGGCCGAAAAACTGTTTTTT. The full variable domain, in which reference TRBV9 and TRBJ1-4 provide the parts outside the CDR3, is DSGVTQTPKHLITATGQRVTLRCSPRSGDLSVYWYQQSLDQGLQFLIQYYNGEERAKGNILERFSAQQFPDLHSELNLSSLELGDSALYFCASSAYVTGTGAEKLFFGSGTQLSVL.